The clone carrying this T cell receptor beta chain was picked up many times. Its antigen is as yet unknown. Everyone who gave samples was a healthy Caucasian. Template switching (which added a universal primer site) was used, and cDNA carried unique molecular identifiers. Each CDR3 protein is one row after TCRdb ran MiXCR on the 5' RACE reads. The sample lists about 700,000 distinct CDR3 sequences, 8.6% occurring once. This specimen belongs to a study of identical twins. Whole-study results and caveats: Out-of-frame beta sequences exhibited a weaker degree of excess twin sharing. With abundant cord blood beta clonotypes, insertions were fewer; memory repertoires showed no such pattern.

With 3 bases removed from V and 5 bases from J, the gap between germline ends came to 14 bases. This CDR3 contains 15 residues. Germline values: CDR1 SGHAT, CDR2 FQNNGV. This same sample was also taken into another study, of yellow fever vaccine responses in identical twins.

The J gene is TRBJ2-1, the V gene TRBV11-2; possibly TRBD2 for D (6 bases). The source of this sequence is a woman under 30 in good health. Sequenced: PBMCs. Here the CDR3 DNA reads TGTGCCAGCAGCTTTTCGGGACTCCGAAACAATGAGCAGTTCTTC. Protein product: CASSFSGLRNNEQFF.